These 21 T cell receptor beta chains came from one sample sequenced in a study of T cells after yellow fever vaccination. In TCRdb, the 5' RACE reads were re-called with MiXCR into one record per CDR3 protein. The sample has around 610,000 distinct CDR3 sequences, about 13% seen once. Sequenced material: PBMCs, taken on the day of the yellow fever booster vaccination. The receptors here all came from a man between 25 and 39 years old who received the YFV17D yellow fever vaccine.

With regard to this clonotype: This may arise from a read error, as a much more abundant clone is one base away. The genes are TRBV6-5 and TRBJ2-1; TRBD2 matches 10 bases. Germline V gene data show CDR1 as MNHEY and CDR2 as SVGAGI. The CDR3 runs 16 residues. CDR3 nucleotides: TGTGCCAGCTGTTACCCGGGACTAGCGCCTAACAATGAGCAGTTCTTC. Translated, it gives CASCYPGLAPNNEQFF.

There are a few counts of this clonotype. The chain couples TRBV4-3 to TRBJ2-7; possibly TRBD1 for D (5 bases). This CDR3 contains 15 residues. Germline values: CDR1 LGHNA, CDR2 YSLEER. Trimming took off 5 bases at V and 0 bases at J, with 14 bases between the two ends. The CDR3 DNA reads TGCGCCAGCAGCTCCTCTGTCGGACACTCCTACGAGCAGTACTTC. This translates into CASSSSVGHSYEQYF.

The V gene is TRBV27, the J gene TRBJ1-2, with D hard to call. The CDR3 loop spans 13 amino acids. Trimming removed 2 bases at V and 5 bases at J, with 9 bases between. CDR1 MNHEY and CDR2 SMNVEV come from the germline V gene (reference sequence). The DNA for the CDR3 is TGTGCCAGCAGTTTAGTTGCGGGGTATGGCTACACCTTC. This translates into CASSLVAGYGYTF.

This clonotype has only a few counts. This chain joins TRBV7-2 and TRBJ1-5; D possibly corresponds to TRBD1 (5 bases). Trimming left V 5 bases short and J 4 bases short, with 12 bases between. The CDR3 sequence is 14 residues long. Germline CDR1 reads SGHTA; CDR2 reads FQGNSA. CDR3 coding DNA: TGTGCCAGCAGCGGACAATTGGAGAATCAGCCCCAGCATTTT. Translated, it gives CASSGQLENQPQHF.

This clonotype was seen once. The rearrangement joins TRBV15 to TRBJ2-3; the D call may be TRBD1 or TRBD2 (5 bases each). With 5 bases removed from V and 0 bases from J, the gap between germline ends came to 18 bases. The germline gives CDR1 LNHNV, CDR2 YYDKDF (reference sequence). The CDR3 has 17 residues. CDR3 nucleotides: TGTGCCACCAGCCGGGGCGCCGCGGCCTATAGCACAGATACGCAGTATTTT. Translated: CATSRGAAAYSTDTQYF.

This clonotype was observed a handful of times. This chain joins TRBV29-1 and TRBJ2-1; 7 nucleotides agree with TRBD1. Germline lookup yields CDR1 SQVTM and CDR2 ANQGSEA. V shed 5 bases, J shed 6 bases, and the junction held 10 bases outside the gene matches. The CDR3 extends over 14 amino acids. The CDR3 loop is CSVPGSPGGNEQFF. CDR3 bases: TGCAGCGTTCCTGGCAGTCCAGGGGGCAATGAGCAGTTCTTC.

Only a few counts were recorded for this clonotype. V is TRBV7-8 and J is TRBJ2-1; possible D gene TRBD1, 6 bases. The V gene lost 6 bases and the J gene lost 6 bases, with 21 bases spanning the gap. Germline assignment: CDR1 SGHVS and CDR2 FQNEAQ. The CDR3 contains 16 residues. CDR3 bases: TGTGCCAGCAGATTCGGCAGGGGCTCCCTTCTCAATGAGCAGTTCTTC. It is translated as CASRFGRGSLLNEQFF.

The V call is TRBV21-1, the J call TRBJ1-5. TRBV21-1 corresponds to a pseudogene. There are 13 residues in the CDR3. Written as DNA, the CDR3 is TGTGCCAGCAGCACCCAGGAGAATCAGCGCCAGCATTTT. Amino acid sequence: CASSTQENQRQHF.

V usage is TRBV7-9 and J usage is TRBJ1-1; D unclear. Per the germline V gene, CDR1 is SEHNR and CDR2 is FQNEAQ (reference sequence). The CDR3 extends over 14 amino acids. The ends were cut back, 5 bases at V and 5 bases at J, with 15 bases in the middle. CDR3 coding DNA: TGTGCCAGCAGCCTTCACATCACGGGGACTGAAGCTTTCTTT. It translates to CASSLHITGTEAFF. The full variable domain, with the rest looked up from reference TRBV7-9 and TRBJ1-1, is DTGVSQNPRHKITKRGQNVTFRCDPISEHNRLYWYRQTLGQGPEFLTYFQNEAQLEKSRLLSDRFSAERPKGSFSTLEIQRTEQGDSAMYLCASSLHITGTEAFFGQGTRLTVV.

The chain is built from TRBV20-1 and TRBJ2-5; maybe TRBD1 (5 bases). Trimming removed 2 bases at V and 2 bases at J, with 12 bases between. Per the germline V gene, CDR1 is DFQATT and CDR2 is SNEGSKA (reference sequence). This CDR3 region has 14 residues. The CDR3 nucleotides are TGCAGTGCTAGATCCCCTCAGGGTCAAGAGACCCAGTACTTC. Its protein is CSARSPQGQETQYF.

The chain recombines TRBV6-2 or TRBV6-3 with TRBJ2-3; D unclear. Germline V gene lookup returns CDR1 MNHEY and CDR2 SVGEGT. Trimming removed 2 bases at V and 11 bases at J, with 11 bases between. The CDR3 consists of 12 residues. CDR3 sequence reads: CASSYGVARQYF. As DNA, the CDR3 is TGTGCCAGCAGTTACGGGGTGGCGAGGCAGTATTTT.

A note on this clonotype: A much larger clone differs by one base, so this may be a read error. The rearrangement uses TRBV20-1 and TRBJ2-1; TRBD2 aligns across 10 bases. Germline V gives CDR1 DFQATT, CDR2 SNEGSKA (reference sequence). The CDR3 is 16 residues long. In DNA form, the CDR3 reads TGCAGTACTAGAGATGTTTCTAGCGGGAGAGACAATGAGCAGTTCTTC. Translating gives CSTRDVSSGRDNEQFF.

The J gene is TRBJ2-3, the V gene TRBV7-2; 9 bases match TRBD2. Trimming removed 3 bases from V and 2 bases from J; junction bases left unmatched: 6. The CDR3 contains 16 residues. Germline V gene data show CDR1 as SGHTA and CDR2 as FQGNSA. The DNA for the CDR3 is TGTGCCAGCAGCTTCCGACTAGCGGAAACCACAGATACGCAGTATTTT. This gives the protein CASSFRLAETTDTQYF.

This clonotype has more than one count but fewer than ten. This CDR3 is CSARWREHGELFF. The CDR3 nucleotides are TGCAGTGCTAGGTGGCGGGAGCACGGGGAGCTGTTTTTT. The chain combines TRBV20-1 with TRBJ2-2; TRBD2 matches at 7 bases. CDR3 length equals 13 residues. Germline V gene data show CDR1 as DFQATT and CDR2 as SNEGSKA (reference sequence). V lost 3 bases, J lost 7 bases, and 5 bases stayed unmatched.

This clonotype was seen more than once but under ten times. The V gene is TRBV20-1, the J gene TRBJ2-1; 7 bases agree with TRBD2. The V and J ends lost 0 bases and 4 bases, in that order; junction bases with no gene match: 3. This CDR3 is built from 14 residues. Germline-derived CDR1 and CDR2 are DFQATT and SNEGSKA (reference sequence). CDR3 sequence reads: CSARERESYNEQFF. The CDR3 DNA is TGCAGTGCTAGAGAGCGGGAGAGTTACAATGAGCAGTTCTTC.

This clonotype was counted only a few times. The V call is TRBV20-1, the J call TRBJ2-4, with D maybe TRBD1 (5 bases). CDR1 and CDR2 (germline): DFQATT, SNEGSKA (reference sequence). Trimming cost V 5 bases and J 9 bases, with 17 bases left between them. The CDR3 totals 13 residues. CDR3 coding DNA: TGCAGTGCTTCAAAGGGGCAGGAGACCATTCAGTACTTC. This sequence encodes CSASKGQETIQYF.

This chain joins TRBV29-1 and TRBJ2-1; D possibly corresponds to TRBD2 (5 bases). The V end was cut by 1 base, the J end by 15 bases, with 16 bases between. Germline V gene data show CDR1 as SQVTM and CDR2 as ANQGSEA. The CDR3 runs to 12 residues. CDR3 bases: TGCAGCGTTGAAGGGTTTCGGGGAGCCCTGTTCTTC. This translates into CSVEGFRGALFF.

CDR3 protein: CASSEQGRYTEAFF. In nucleotides, the CDR3 is TGTGCCAGCAGCGAACAGGGGCGTTACACTGAAGCTTTCTTT. The chain combines TRBV12-3 or TRBV12-4 with TRBJ1-1; 7 nucleotides match TRBD1. This CDR3 is built from 14 residues. J was trimmed by 3 bases and V by 6 bases; bases with no gene match: 7.

The rearrangement uses TRBV6-5 and TRBJ2-7; 11 nucleotides agree with TRBD1. The germline V gene has CDR1 MNHEY and CDR2 SVGAGI. The CDR3 consists of 17 residues. V dropped 2 bases and J dropped 4; count of bases not matched to a gene: 10. The CDR3 DNA follows: TGTGCCAGCAGTTACCATACCCGGACAGGGGGCGGGTACGAGCAGTACTTC. Translating it yields CASSYHTRTGGGYEQYF.

This clonotype was recorded a few times. The genes are TRBV30 and TRBJ2-4; D unresolved. With 1 base removed from V and 0 bases from J, the gap between germline ends came to 10 bases. Germline lookup yields CDR1 GTSNPN and CDR2 SVGIG (reference sequence). This CDR3 contains 15 residues. The CDR3 sequence is CAWSGTQLAKNIQYF. The CDR3 nucleotides are TGTGCCTGGAGTGGGACCCAACTAGCCAAAAACATTCAGTACTTC.

This clonotype was seen a single time. The chain combines TRBV7-2 with TRBJ2-7; the D is unclear. Trimming stripped 10 bases from V and 6 bases from J, with 13 bases between. The CDR3 totals 11 residues. CDR1 is SGHTA and CDR2 is FQGNSA in the germline V gene. The CDR3 reads CATGVAGEQYF. The CDR3 region has the DNA TGTGCCACCGGAGTAGCAGGCGAGCAGTACTTC.